The clone carrying this TCR beta chain has at least ten counts. Its antigen is not known. Reverse transcription used around 480 ng RNA and constant-region primers for alpha and beta. Using multiplexing indices, alpha and beta chain libraries were generated apart by chain-specific third strand synthesis. All rearrangements within a chain used one primer pair; cDNA molecules carried barcodes. After a brief PCR adding P5, P7 and a second index, 23 amplification cycles followed. MiXCR was run by TCRdb on the 5' RACE reads, yielding one entry per CDR3 protein. The data contain over 15,000 distinct CDR3 sequences, roughly 6% of them singletons. All unsorted peripheral T cells were captured because whole blood was used without fractionation. The sample is drawn from a study of HIV-infected patients and healthy controls. Study-wide results and limits: Only sixteen HIV-infected individuals were processed, a major limit on how widely findings apply.

Germline V gene lookup returns CDR1 SQVTM and CDR2 ANQGSEA. The CDR3 has 22 residues. Trimming removed 7 bases from V and 0 bases from J; junction bases left unmatched: 27. V gene TRBV29-1 combines with J gene TRBJ1-5, with TRBD1 matching 10 bases. The sample comprised blood. The sequence was collected from an adult in good health. The CDR3 reads CSATLGIPTGGATVYSNQPQHF. CDR3 bases: TGCAGCGCCACCTTAGGGATACCGACAGGGGGCGCGACCGTATATAGCAATCAGCCCCAGCATTTT.